This T cell receptor beta chain is from a study of type 1 regulatory T cells. The table lists this clonotype with a few counts. CDR3 length: 14 amino acids. Trimming removed 0 bases from V and 8 bases from J, with 11 bases in between. Germline CDR1 and CDR2: LGHDT and YNNKEL (reference sequence). Using its own MiXCR run on the reads, TCRdb lists one record per CDR3 protein. The sample records some 89,000 distinct CDR3 sequences, roughly 31% being singletons. Sample: CD4+ T cells, either the whole sample or a sorted fraction (not recorded which). The sequence derives from a human donor in good health. The J gene is TRBJ2-1, the V gene TRBV3-1; D uncertain. The CDR3 reads CASSQDLVVDEQFF. The CDR3 DNA is TGTGCCAGCAGCCAAGATCTCGTGGTGGATGAGCAGTTCTTC.